The 26 T cell receptor beta chains in this list originate from one sample, sequenced in a study of T-cell memory formation after mild COVID-19 (dated by TCRdb to the early 2020s). The library was made by 5' RACE. The reads were generated on an Illumina NovaSeq 6000. TCRdb reran the public reads through fastp at Q25 and MiXCR, keeping productive beta chains. Each entry is one CDR3 protein sequence, shown with its most common DNA and genes. Counted in this sample were fewer than 450,000 distinct CDR3 sequences; more than 20% of them appeared once. Roughly 8.9% of the sample goes to the ten largest clones. The sequencing sample was made of PBMCs or a T cell subset sorted from them (not recorded which). All receptors derive from an adult woman who had mild COVID-19 (a few samples of this study predate the infection). The sample titles of this study are shuffled in the database, so cell type and time point are left out; the donor was told from shared clones.

This clonotype was seen a handful of times. The chain joins TRBV5-5 to TRBJ1-2; 9 bases are shared with TRBD1. The V segment lost 4 bases and the J segment 1 base; nucleotides outside the gene matches: 5. The CDR3 runs to 15 residues. Germline loops: CDR1 SGHKS, CDR2 YYEKEE (reference sequence). CDR3 in amino acids: CASSRDREFNYGYTF. The CDR3 DNA follows: TGTGCCAGCAGCAGGGACAGGGAGTTTAACTATGGCTACACCTTC.

The chain has TRBV29-1 and TRBJ2-2, with 7 nucleotides matching TRBD1. The CDR3 sequence is 14 residues long. Losses at the gene ends were 4 bases for V and 6 bases for J; bases not matched to a gene: 8. Germline CDR1 and CDR2: SQVTM and ANQGSEA. CDR3: CSVGRQGDAGELFF. CDR3 nucleotide sequence: TGCAGCGTTGGTCGGCAGGGGGACGCCGGGGAGCTGTTTTTT.

This chain links TRBV3-1 with TRBJ1-2; 10 bases are shared with TRBD1. Germline lookup yields CDR1 LGHDT and CDR2 YNNKEL (reference sequence). The CDR3 sequence is 17 residues long. V was clipped by 3 bases and J by 6 bases; unmatched bases: 13. The DNA of the CDR3 is TGTGCCAGCAGCCAGTGGAGCAGGGACAGGGGTTTGAATGGCTACACCTTC. Protein product: CASSQWSRDRGLNGYTF.

This clonotype was seen a handful of times. This chain uses TRBV29-1 with TRBJ1-1; tentative D call: TRBD1 (6 bases). The V and J ends lost 7 bases and 5 bases respectively, with 14 bases between them. The CDR3 spans 12 residues. Per germline, CDR1 SQVTM and CDR2 ANQGSEA. The CDR3 DNA sequence: TGCAGCGCCAGAAGGGGGGAAACTGAAGCTTTCTTT. Protein: CSARRGETEAFF.

The chain combines TRBV29-1 with TRBJ1-1, with no clear D. Between the trimmed V and J ends, which lost 6 bases and 8 bases, there was a span of 10 bases. CDR3 length equals 10 residues. CDR1 and CDR2 (germline): SQVTM, ANQGSEA. This CDR3 reads CSVVTGEAFF. In nucleotides, the CDR3 is TGCAGCGTAGTGACGGGCGAAGCTTTCTTT.

The sample holds a few counts of this clonotype. The chain has TRBV12-3 or TRBV12-4 and TRBJ1-1, with D possibly TRBD1 on 5 matching bases. V was shortened by 2 bases and J by 7 bases, with 26 bases between the two germline ends. The CDR3 has 18 residues. CDR3 coding DNA: TGTGCCAGCAGTTTATATTCGCGGGGGTTGGCTAAATACGATGAAGCTTTCTTT. Amino acids: CASSLYSRGLAKYDEAFF.

This clonotype was seen at least ten times. V usage is TRBV7-6 and J usage is TRBJ2-3; the D is unclear. The V end lost 5 bases, the J end lost 1 base, and 4 bases lay between the germline ends. This CDR3 has 12 amino acids. Germline values: CDR1 SGHVS, CDR2 FNYEAQ. CDR3 region: CASSRGTDTQYF. The CDR3 bases are TGTGCCAGCAGCCGAGGCACAGATACGCAGTATTTT. Full variable domain (rest looked up from reference TRBV7-6 and TRBJ2-3): GAGVSQSPRYKVTKRGQDVALRCDPISGHVSLYWYRQALGQGPEFLTYFNYEAQQDKSGLPNDRFSAERPEGSISTLTIQRTEQRDSAMYRCASSRGTDTQYFGPGTRLTVL.

The V call is TRBV4-3, the J call TRBJ1-2; 8 bases are a match to TRBD1. V lost 1 base to trimming and J lost 3 bases; unmatched junction nucleotides: 4. CDR1 and CDR2 from the germline V gene are LGHNA and YSLEER. The CDR3 contains 15 residues. CDR3: CASSQAPDRDYGYTF. CDR3 bases: TGCGCCAGCAGCCAAGCCCCGGACAGGGACTATGGCTACACCTTC.

V and J are TRBV12-3 or TRBV12-4 and TRBJ1-5; 7 bases are shared with TRBD1. Unmatched junction bases numbered 8, after V lost 3 bases and J lost 6 bases. The CDR3 covers 15 residues. The CDR3 bases are TGTGCCAGCAGTTTCTCTTCGACAGGGCTTCAGCCCCAGCATTTT. Its protein product is CASSFSSTGLQPQHF.

This clonotype turned up a few times. V is TRBV29-1 and J is TRBJ2-2; D is undetermined. The ends were cut back, 2 bases at V and 6 bases at J, with 10 bases in the middle. This CDR3 spans 13 amino acids. In germline, CDR1 is SQVTM, CDR2 ANQGSEA. Here the CDR3 reads CSVEIPQAGELFF. The CDR3, as DNA: TGCAGCGTTGAAATCCCCCAGGCCGGGGAGCTGTTTTTT.

This clonotype was detected only a few times. The chain uses TRBV20-1 and TRBJ2-3; possibly TRBD1 for D (6 bases). The CDR3 loop spans 14 amino acids. Germline values: CDR1 DFQATT, CDR2 SNEGSKA (reference sequence). The CDR3 reads CNPNRVGWTDTQYF. CDR3 nucleotide sequence: TGCAATCCCAACAGGGTAGGGTGGACAGATACGCAGTATTTT.

This clonotype was detected a few times. At one boundary the junction diverges from the germline segment, which might be a read error. V and J are TRBV7-9 and TRBJ2-3, with D perhaps TRBD2 (6 bases). There are 14 residues in the CDR3. The V gene's germline CDR1 is SEHNR and CDR2 FQNEAQ (reference sequence). This CDR3 reads CASSLVTSKDTQYF. CDR3 bases: TGTGCCAGCAGCTTAGTAACTAGCAAAGATACGCAGTATTTT.

The V and J genes are TRBV12-3 or TRBV12-4 and TRBJ2-3, with TRBD2 matching over 12 bases. The V gene end was trimmed by 8 bases and the J gene end by 8 bases; junction bases not matched to a gene: 11. CDR3 length equals 15 residues. In DNA form, the CDR3 reads TGTGCCAGCGTACCGGGACTAGCGGGTGGTGTTACGCAGTATTTT. Translated, it gives CASVPGLAGGVTQYF.

The chain recombines TRBV7-6 with TRBJ2-3; possibly TRBD2 for D (5 bases). Germline values: CDR1 SGHVS, CDR2 FNYEAQ. The CDR3 totals 13 residues. V dropped 7 bases and J dropped 5 bases, with 13 bases sitting between them. The CDR3 bases are TGTGCCAGCACCCGGGGTCTTGGAGATACGCAGTATTTT. Residues: CASTRGLGDTQYF.

This clonotype turned up a few times. This chain links TRBV5-6 with TRBJ2-3; 9 bases align to TRBD2. Germline CDR1 and CDR2: SGHDT and YYEEEE. J lost 3 bases, V lost 0 bases, and 5 bases had no gene match. CDR3 size: 16 residues. The CDR3: CASSLAGSGGTDTQYF. DNA of the CDR3: TGTGCCAGCAGCTTGGCCGGTAGCGGGGGTACAGATACGCAGTATTTT.

The chain uses TRBV24-1 and TRBJ2-1, with D possibly being TRBD1 or TRBD2 (5 bases each). The CDR3 sequence is 12 residues long. V lost 5 bases to trimming and J lost 8 bases, with 9 bases between them. In germline, CDR1 is KGHDR, CDR2 SFDVKD. This CDR3 reads CATSVRGYEQFF. DNA for the CDR3: TGTGCCACCAGTGTCCGGGGCTATGAGCAGTTCTTC.

This clonotype was seen a few times. The chain uses TRBV6-2 or TRBV6-3 and TRBJ2-1, with D perhaps matching TRBD2 (6 bases). The CDR3 totals 15 residues. Trimming cost V 0 bases and J 5 bases, with 11 bases left between them. Germline V CDR1 and CDR2: MNHEY, SVGEGT. The CDR3 DNA reads TGTGCCAGCAGTTACTCTAGGGAGGCCCACAATGAGCAGTTCTTC. Translated: CASSYSREAHNEQFF.

The chain uses TRBV6-6 and TRBJ2-1, with D uncertain. The V gene's germline CDR1 is MNHNY and CDR2 SVGAGI (reference sequence). The germline V and J ends were trimmed by 7 bases and 6 bases, with 7 bases remaining between them. The length of the CDR3 is 11 residues. In DNA form, the CDR3 reads TGTGCCAGCACACAAACCAATGAGCAGTTCTTC. Protein product: CASTQTNEQFF.

This clonotype was detected a few times. The chain recombines TRBV5-1 with TRBJ2-1; 9 positions agree with TRBD1. Germline CDR1 SGHRS, CDR2 YFSETQ. V shed 2 bases and J 6 bases; nucleotides not matched to a gene: 6. The CDR3 length is 15 residues. The CDR3 coding sequence is TGCGCCAGCAGCTTCGGGACAGGGAAGCTCAATGAGCAGTTCTTC. The encoded protein is CASSFGTGKLNEQFF.

This clonotype was counted between two and nine times. V usage is TRBV30 and J usage is TRBJ2-1; D is perhaps TRBD2 (6 bases). CDR3 length equals 13 residues. Trimming cost V 2 bases and J 13 bases, with 18 bases left between them. Germline V gene lookup returns CDR1 GTSNPN and CDR2 SVGIG (reference sequence). The DNA of the CDR3 is TGTGCCTGGAGTATAAACCGGGACTTCCAACAGTTCTTC. Translating gives CAWSINRDFQQFF.

The V gene is TRBV6-2 or TRBV6-3, the J gene TRBJ2-5; possibly TRBD1 for D (6 bases). The CDR3 has 12 amino acids. V was clipped by 6 bases and J by 5 bases, with 10 bases between them. Germline loops: CDR1 MNHEY, CDR2 SVGEGT. CDR3 in DNA: TGTGCCAGCAGAGGGGACATCGAGACCCAGTACTTC. Residues: CASRGDIETQYF.

This chain connects TRBV2 to TRBJ1-1, with 7 bases matching TRBD1. Germline values: CDR1 SNHLY, CDR2 FYNNEI. With V trimmed by 3 bases and J by 8 bases, 6 bases remained unmatched. This CDR3 is built from 13 residues. The CDR3 nucleotides read TGTGCCAGCAGTGAGAAACAGGGGTTAGAAGCTTTCTTT. It yields the protein CASSEKQGLEAFF.

In this sample, this clonotype turned up a few times. V gene TRBV5-5 combines with J gene TRBJ1-5, with D perhaps matching TRBD1 (5 bases). Trimming shortened V by 0 bases and J by 3 bases, and 16 bases separated the two germline ends. The CDR3 is 17 amino acids. Germline loops: CDR1 SGHKS, CDR2 YYEKEE (reference sequence). This CDR3 is CASSLAGRQGLNQPQHF. CDR3 bases: TGTGCCAGCAGCTTGGCGGGTCGGCAGGGCCTCAATCAGCCCCAGCATTTT.

This clonotype has a handful of counts. The chain is built from TRBV29-1 and TRBJ2-1, with D perhaps matching TRBD1 or TRBD2 (5 bases each). From germline, CDR1 is SQVTM and CDR2 ANQGSEA. Trimming pared 2 bases from V and 12 bases from J, leaving 17 bases between. The CDR3 has 13 amino acids. The CDR3, as DNA: TGCAGCGTTGAATTCCAAGGGACCCTGGGGCAGTTCTTC. Translating gives CSVEFQGTLGQFF.

This clonotype has more than one count but fewer than ten. The chain couples TRBV12-3 or TRBV12-4 to TRBJ1-1; 8 nucleotides line up with TRBD1. With 6 bases clipped from V and 0 bases from J, the junction kept 15 bases outside the gene matches. CDR3 length: 18 residues. CDR3 residues: CASSSEVRQGAMNTEAFF. The CDR3, as DNA: TGTGCCAGCAGCTCCGAAGTAAGGCAGGGGGCCATGAACACTGAAGCTTTCTTT.

This clonotype occurred once. This sequence joins TRBV18 and TRBJ1-1, with a tentative D call TRBD1 (6 bases). Between the trimmed V and J ends, which lost 3 bases and 2 bases, there was a span of 16 bases. The CDR3 has 16 residues. Germline V gene data show CDR1 as KGHSH and CDR2 as LQKENI. CDR3 nucleotide sequence: TGTGCCAGCTCACCCGGAGGGGGTAGCACTAACACTGAAGCTTTCTTT. It codes for CASSPGGGSTNTEAFF.